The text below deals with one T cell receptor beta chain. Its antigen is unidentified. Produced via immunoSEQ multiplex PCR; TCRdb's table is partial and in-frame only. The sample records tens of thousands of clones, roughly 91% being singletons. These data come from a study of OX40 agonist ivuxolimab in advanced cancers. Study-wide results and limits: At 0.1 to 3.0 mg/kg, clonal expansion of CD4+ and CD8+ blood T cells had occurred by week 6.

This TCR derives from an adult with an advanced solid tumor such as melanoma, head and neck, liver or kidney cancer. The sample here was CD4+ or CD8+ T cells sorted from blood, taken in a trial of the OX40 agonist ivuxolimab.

The CDR3 loop is CASSPGQGATYEQYF. DNA for the CDR3: TGTGCCAGTAGTCCGGGACAGGGGGCAACCTACGAGCAGTACTTC. This chain uses TRBV19 with TRBJ2-7; 12 bases map to TRBD1. The CDR3 runs to 15 residues. V was clipped by 5 bases and J by 2 bases; unmatched bases: 4. Germline CDR1 reads LNHDA; CDR2 reads SQIVND (reference sequence).